These T cell receptor beta chains were read from a single sample in a study of cytomegalovirus exposure and HLA in healthy donors. TCRdb's copy holds only in-frame clones and misses some; the assay was immunoSEQ multiplex PCR. This sample's table reports 25,000 to 40,000 clones. Sequencing was done on a sample of PBMCs. The origin of the receptors is a female donor in good health and CMV-seronegative. Each CDR3 is given with its conserved first and last residue. A D gene is named only where the DNA matches it firmly. Clone size, where shown, is once, few, many, or a class for clones that have expanded.

-	TRBJ1-5	TRBV28	-	TGTGCCAGCAGTTTATCGGGGGGCCCCAATCAGCCCCAGCATTTT	CASSLSGGPNQPQHF
-	TRBJ1-6	TRBV7-9	-	TGTGCCAGCAGCTGGACATGGGACTCCCTTTCCCTCCACTTT	CASSWTWDSLSLHF
TRBD1	TRBJ2-7	TRBV6-1	-	TGTGCCAGCAGTGAAGGGGACAGCTCCTACGAGCAGTACTTC	CASSEGDSSYEQYF
-	TRBJ2-3	TRBV5-1	-	TGCGCCAGCAGCTTGGGCGGATCCCCCACAGATACGCAGTATTTT	CASSLGGSPTDTQYF
-	TRBJ2-7	TRBV5-1	-	TGCGCCAGCAGCCCGGACAGCAACTCCTACGAGCAGTACTTC	CASSPDSNSYEQYF
TRBD1	TRBJ1-3	TRBV7-3	-	TGTGCCAGCAGCTCGACAGGGCGTGGAAACACCATATATTTT	CASSSTGRGNTIYF
TRBD1	TRBJ1-2	TRBV5-1	-	TGCGCCAGCAGCTCGACAGGGGACAACTATGGCTACACCTTC	CASSSTGDNYGYTF
-	TRBJ1-1	TRBV19	-	TGTGCCAGTAGTATAATTTGGACAGCGAACACTGAAGCTTTCTTT	CASSIIWTANTEAFF
-	TRBJ2-7	TRBV7-2	-	TGTGCCAGCAGCTTACACTCGCGTACGTACTTC	CASSLHSRTYF
-	TRBJ2-2	TRBV9	-	TGTGCCAGCAGCCTAGCGTCAGCGGTACTGAACACCGGGGAGCTGTTTTTT	CASSLASAVLNTGELFF
-	TRBJ2-7	TRBV28	-	TGTGCCAGCAGCCTGACCGATGTGGGCAACGAGCAGTACTTC	CASSLTDVGNEQYF
TRBD1	TRBJ2-7	TRBV4-3	-	TGCGCCAGCAGCCAAGAACGTAGGGGACAGGGATCCCACGAGCAGTACTTC	CASSQERRGQGSHEQYF
-	TRBJ1-5	TRBV19	-	TGTGCCAGTAGTATAGACAGAGGGATAGGGCAGCCCCAGCATTTT	CASSIDRGIGQPQHF
-	TRBJ2-7	TRBV5-1	-	TGTGCCAGCAGCTTGGTAGGGGCCGAGCAGTACTTC	CASSLVGAEQYF
-	TRBJ1-5	TRBV19	-	TGTGCCAGTAGTATTCAGAATAGCAATCAGCCCCAGCATTTT	CASSIQNSNQPQHF
-	TRBJ2-6	TRBV7-2	-	TGTGCCAGCAGCTTAGCCCCCCCAGGGACTGGGGCCAACGTCCTGACTTTC	CASSLAPPGTGANVLTF
-	TRBJ1-6	TRBV27	-	TGTGCCAGCAGCCTCTATAATTCACCCCTCCACTTT	CASSLYNSPLHF
-	TRBJ1-2	TRBV11-2	-	TGTGCCAGCAGCTTAGGACAGATTCCTAACTATGGCTACACCTTC	CASSLGQIPNYGYTF
TRBD1	TRBJ1-1	TRBV19	-	TGTGCCAGTAGGGGACAGGGATGGACTGAAGCTTTCTTT	CASRGQGWTEAFF
-	TRBJ1-5	TRBV5-6	-	TGTGCCAGCAGCTTCGGAACCAGGGGCAGTCAGCCCCAGCATTTT	CASSFGTRGSQPQHF
TRBD1	TRBJ1-2	TRBV27	-	TGTGCCAGCAGTTTCCTGGCAGGGGGCCATGGCTACACCTTC	CASSFLAGGHGYTF
-	TRBJ2-7	TRBV7-9	-	TGTGCCAGCTTTATTAGCGGCCCTACTTGCGAGCAGTACTTC	CASFISGPTCEQYF
-	TRBJ1-2	TRBV6-1	-	TGTGCCAGCACAACACTTCAGGCCTATGGCTACACCTTC	CASTTLQAYGYTF
TRBD2	TRBJ2-7	TRBV4-2	-	TGTGCCAGCAGCCAAGATGGGACTAGCGGGGTCTACGAGCAGTACTTC	CASSQDGTSGVYEQYF
-	TRBJ2-7	TRBV11-1	-	TGTGCCAGCAGATTGGAGGGGGCCAGGGAGCAGTACTTC	CASRLEGAREQYF
TRBD1	TRBJ2-7	TRBV10-1	-	TGCGCCAGCAGTGTCGGGACAGGCTACGAGCAGTACTTC	CASSVGTGYEQYF
TRBD2	TRBJ2-1	TRBV11-2	-	TGTGCCAGCATACCCACGCGGGCTAGCGGGTACAATGAGCAGTTCTTC	CASIPTRASGYNEQFF
TRBD2	TRBJ2-7	TRBV2	-	TGTGCCAGCAGTGTGGCTAGCGGGTACGAGCAGTACTTC	CASSVASGYEQYF
TRBD1	TRBJ1-4	TRBV13	-	TGTGCCAGCAGCACGACGACAGGGTTGACTAATGAAAAACTGTTTTTT	CASSTTTGLTNEKLFF
-	TRBJ1-2	TRBV2	-	TGTGCCAGCAGTGAAGCGTCGACAGGTTGGATCGTCTACACCTTC	CASSEASTGWIVYTF
TRBD1	TRBJ1-4	TRBV18	-	TGTGCCAGCTCACCCCTTGGACAGGGCCTCGATGAAAAACTGTTTTTT	CASSPLGQGLDEKLFF
TRBD1	TRBJ2-5	TRBV7-9	-	TGTGCCAGCAGCTTTGGACAGGGGGCTGAGACCCAGTACTTC	CASSFGQGAETQYF
-	TRBJ2-7	TRBV18	-	TGTGCCAGCTCACGCTCAGGGGAAACCCCCGGCGGGCAGTACTTC	CASSRSGETPGGQYF
-	TRBJ2-7	TRBV7-8	-	TGTGCCAGCAGCTTAGCAGGGGTGGCCTACGAGCAGTACTTC	CASSLAGVAYEQYF
-	TRBJ1-5	TRBV19	-	TGTGCCAGTAGCGGGAGGGGAACTTATAGCAATCAGCCCCAGCATTTT	CASSGRGTYSNQPQHF
TRBD2	TRBJ2-3	TRBV27	-	TGTGCCAGCAGTTTCCAATTTAGCGGGGCAGATACGCAGTATTTT	CASSFQFSGADTQYF
-	TRBJ1-2	TRBV11-2	-	TGTGCCAGCAGCCGAAGCTTCCCTAACTATGGCTACACCTTC	CASSRSFPNYGYTF
TRBD1	TRBJ2-7	TRBV5-8	-	TGTGCCAGCATACCGGGACAGGGGCTCGAGCAGTACTTC	CASIPGQGLEQYF
-	TRBJ2-3	TRBV28	-	TGTGCCAGCAGTTTACTGAGCAGGGAAGATACGCAGTATTTT	CASSLLSREDTQYF
TRBD2	TRBJ2-7	TRBV11-3	-	TGTGCCAGCACAACGGGGGGAAGGAACGAGCAGTACTTC	CASTTGGRNEQYF
TRBD1	TRBJ2-3	TRBV7-3	-	TGTGCCAGCAGCTCGACAGGGCTCACAGATACGCAGTATTTT	CASSSTGLTDTQYF
TRBD1	TRBJ2-7	TRBV6-5	-	TGTGCCACTCGTTCCGGGACAGGAACCCACGAGCAGTACTTC	CATRSGTGTHEQYF
TRBD1	TRBJ2-3	TRBV6-1	-	TGTGCCAGCAGTGAAGACAGGGGAAGCACAGATACGCAGTATTTT	CASSEDRGSTDTQYF
-	TRBJ1-2	TRBV6-1	-	TGTGCCAGCAGTGAAGGAACAGGGTCATGGGGCTACACCTTC	CASSEGTGSWGYTF
-	TRBJ2-1	TRBV4-1	medium-sized	TGCGCCAGCAGCCAACCCGCACAGAACAATGAGCAGTTCTTC	CASSQPAQNNEQFF
-	TRBJ1-6	TRBV5-6	-	TGTGCCAGCAGCTTATCGCGTATTTGGTCAAATTCACCCCTCCACTTT	CASSLSRIWSNSPLHF
TRBD2	TRBJ2-7	TRBV11-3	-	TGTGCCAGCAGCTTACCGGGAGGGAACTCCTACGAGCAGTACTTC	CASSLPGGNSYEQYF
-	TRBJ2-2	TRBV28	-	TGTGCCAGCAGGCACAGATACCCTATACCCGGGGAGCTGTTTTTT	CASRHRYPIPGELFF
-	TRBJ1-2	TRBV10-2	-	TGCGCCAGCAGTGAGGGGGGAGGGGGGGAGAACTATGGCTACACCTTC	CASSEGGGGENYGYTF
-	TRBJ1-5	TRBV19	-	TGTGCCAGTAGTGAAGGGGAACGGCAGCCCCAGCATTTT	CASSEGERQPQHF
-	TRBJ2-5	TRBV29-1	-	TGCAGCGTTGTTGAGTTCGCTACCGGAGAGACCCAGTACTTC	CSVVEFATGETQYF
TRBD1	TRBJ1-6	TRBV4-2	-	TGTGCCAGCAGCCAAGCGGCTCTTTTGGGACAGCCAGAATTCACCCTCCACTTT	CASSQAALLGQPEFTLHF
-	TRBJ1-2	TRBV4-3	-	TGCGCCAGCAGCCCCCTGACAGGCGCGGCCAACTATGGCTACACCTTC	CASSPLTGAANYGYTF
-	TRBJ1-2	TRBV9	-	TGTGCCAGCAGCGTGTCCAGGAACTATGGCTACACCTTC	CASSVSRNYGYTF